This TCR beta chain was captured by sequencing in a study of blood T cell repertoires in COVID-19. TCRdb's table, derived via immunoSEQ multiplex PCR, lists solely in-frame clones and lacks some. The sample holds around 240,000 clones, approximately 80% seen once. Sequencing was carried out using peripheral blood. This sequence originates from a woman aged 80 or over with acute or convalescent COVID-19.

The CDR3 sequence: CATSDLQGTYGYTF. The DNA for the CDR3 is TGTGCCACCAGTGATTTGCAGGGGACCTATGGCTACACCTTC. The V call is TRBV24-1, the J call TRBJ1-2; D might be TRBD1 (6 bases). Looked up from germline, CDR1 is KGHDR and CDR2 is SFDVKD. The CDR3 sequence is 14 residues long. V lost 0 bases and J lost 4, with 8 bases in between.